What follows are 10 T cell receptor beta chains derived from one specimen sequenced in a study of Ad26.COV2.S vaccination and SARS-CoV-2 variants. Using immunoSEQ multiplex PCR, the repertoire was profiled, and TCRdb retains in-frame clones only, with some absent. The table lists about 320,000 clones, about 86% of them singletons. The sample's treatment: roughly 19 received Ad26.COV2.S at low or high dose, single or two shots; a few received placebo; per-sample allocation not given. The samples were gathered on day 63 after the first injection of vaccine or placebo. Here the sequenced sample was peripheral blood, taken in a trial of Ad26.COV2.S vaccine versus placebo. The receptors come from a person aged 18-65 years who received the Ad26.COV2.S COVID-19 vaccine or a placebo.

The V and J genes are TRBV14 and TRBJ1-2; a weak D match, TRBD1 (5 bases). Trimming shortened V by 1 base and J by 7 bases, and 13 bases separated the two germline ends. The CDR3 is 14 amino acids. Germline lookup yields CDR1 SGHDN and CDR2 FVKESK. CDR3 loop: CASSQARGGSGYTF. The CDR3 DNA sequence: TGTGCCAGCAGCCAAGCACGGGGGGGATCTGGCTACACCTTC.

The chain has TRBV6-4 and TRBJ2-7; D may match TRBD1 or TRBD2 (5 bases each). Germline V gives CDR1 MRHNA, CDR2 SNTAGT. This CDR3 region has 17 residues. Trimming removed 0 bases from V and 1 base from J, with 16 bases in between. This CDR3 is CASSDSGASAASYEQYF. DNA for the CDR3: TGTGCCAGCAGTGACTCCGGGGCATCGGCAGCTTCCTACGAGCAGTACTTC.

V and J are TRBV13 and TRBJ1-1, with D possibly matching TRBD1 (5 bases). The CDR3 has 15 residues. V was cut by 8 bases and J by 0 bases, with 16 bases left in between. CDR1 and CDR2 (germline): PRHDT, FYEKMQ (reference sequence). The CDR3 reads CASPPFSGLNTEAFF. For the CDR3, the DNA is TGTGCCAGCCCTCCCTTCTCAGGGCTGAACACTGAAGCTTTCTTT. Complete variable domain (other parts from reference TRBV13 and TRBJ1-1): AAGVIQSPRHLIKEKRETATLKCYPIPRHDTVYWYQQGPGQDPQFLISFYEKMQSDKGSIPDRFSAQQFSDYHSELNMSSLELGDSALYFCASPPFSGLNTEAFFGQGTRLTVV.

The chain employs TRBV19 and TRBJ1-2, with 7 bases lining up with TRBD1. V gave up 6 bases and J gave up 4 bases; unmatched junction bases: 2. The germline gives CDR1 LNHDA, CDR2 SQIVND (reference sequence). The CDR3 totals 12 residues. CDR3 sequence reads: CASRGQLYGYTF. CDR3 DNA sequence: TGTGCCAGTAGGGGACAGCTCTATGGCTACACCTTC.

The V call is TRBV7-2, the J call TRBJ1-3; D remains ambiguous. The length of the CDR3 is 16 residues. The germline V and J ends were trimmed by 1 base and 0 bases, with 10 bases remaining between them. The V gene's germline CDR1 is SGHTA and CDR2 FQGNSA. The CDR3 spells CASSLEGGYSGNTIYF. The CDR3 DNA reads TGTGCCAGCAGCTTAGAGGGCGGATACTCTGGAAACACCATATATTTT. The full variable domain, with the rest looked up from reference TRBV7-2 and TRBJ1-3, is GAGVSQSPSNKVTEKGKDVELRCDPISGHTALYWYRQSLGQGLEFLIYFQGNSAPDKSGLPSDRFSAERTGGSVSTLTIQRTQQEDSAVYLCASSLEGGYSGNTIYFGEGSWLTVV.

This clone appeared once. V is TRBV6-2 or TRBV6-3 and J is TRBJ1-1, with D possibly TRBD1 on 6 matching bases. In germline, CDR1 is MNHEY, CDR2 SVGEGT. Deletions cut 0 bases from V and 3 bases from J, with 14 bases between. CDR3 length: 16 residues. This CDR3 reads CASSYSTGARDTEAFF. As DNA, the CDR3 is TGTGCCAGCAGTTACTCGACGGGGGCTCGGGACACTGAAGCTTTCTTT.

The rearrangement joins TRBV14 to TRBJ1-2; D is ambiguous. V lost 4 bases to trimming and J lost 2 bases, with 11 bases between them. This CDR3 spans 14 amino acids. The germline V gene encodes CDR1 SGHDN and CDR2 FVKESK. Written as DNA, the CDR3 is TGTGCCAGCAGCCCCCTAGACCTAAACTATGGCTACACCTTC. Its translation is CASSPLDLNYGYTF. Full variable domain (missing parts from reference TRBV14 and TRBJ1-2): EAGVTQFPSHSVIEKGQTVTLRCDPISGHDNLYWYRRVMGKEIKFLLHFVKESKQDESGMPNNRFLAERTGGTYSTLKVQPAELEDSGVYFCASSPLDLNYGYTFGSGTRLTVV.

The CDR3 DNA sequence: TGCGCCAGCAGTGAGTTAGGACAGGCAAGGAATGAAGCTTTCTTT. This codes for CASSELGQARNEAFF. This sequence joins TRBV10-2 and TRBJ1-1, with 7 bases matching TRBD1. The CDR3 is 15 amino acids. Trimming took 1 base from V and 7 from J; bases not matched to a gene: 9. CDR1 WSHSY and CDR2 SAAADI come from the germline V gene.

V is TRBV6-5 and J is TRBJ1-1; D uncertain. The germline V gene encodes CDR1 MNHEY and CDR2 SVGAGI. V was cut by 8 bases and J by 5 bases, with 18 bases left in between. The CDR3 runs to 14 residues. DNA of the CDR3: TGTGCCAGCCATCCTTGGGTCTTGGGTACTGAAGCTTTCTTT. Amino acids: CASHPWVLGTEAFF.

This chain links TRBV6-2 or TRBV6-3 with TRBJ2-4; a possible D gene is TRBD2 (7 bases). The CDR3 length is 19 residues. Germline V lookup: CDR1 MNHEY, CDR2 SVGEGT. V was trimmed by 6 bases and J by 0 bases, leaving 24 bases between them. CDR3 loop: CASSLLGGGSLIAKNIQYF. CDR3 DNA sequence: TGTGCCAGCAGCCTCCTGGGCGGGGGCTCTCTTATAGCCAAAAACATTCAGTACTTC.